One sample yielded the 22 T cell receptor beta chains listed below, sequenced in a study of blood T cell repertoires in COVID-19. The protocol was immunoSEQ multiplex PCR, while the TCRdb copy is restricted to in-frame clones and leaves out a portion. The sample lists 100,000 to 150,000 clones, about 70% occurring once. The sequenced material came from peripheral blood. These receptors came from a man aged 80 or over with COVID-19, enrolled during active disease.

This clone was counted only a few times. J is TRBJ2-7 and V is TRBV7-3; 8 bases agree with TRBD1. Germline V gene sequence: CDR1 SGHTA, CDR2 FQGTGA. Germline trimming cut 5 bases from V and 3 bases from J; bases unmatched to any gene: 6. There are 14 residues in the CDR3. The CDR3 coding sequence is TGTGCCAGCAGCCCGACAGGGGTGGGCTACGAGCAGTACTTC. It codes for CASSPTGVGYEQYF.

V usage is TRBV11-3 and J usage is TRBJ2-2, with a possible D match to TRBD1 (5 bases). CDR1 is SGHNT and CDR2 is YENEEA in the germline V gene. V was pared by 3 bases and J by 0 bases, with 8 bases between. The CDR3 contains 15 residues. CDR3: CASSLAGTNTGELFF. The CDR3 DNA sequence: TGTGCCAGCAGCTTGGCAGGGACGAACACCGGGGAGCTGTTTTTT.

V usage is TRBV9 and J usage is TRBJ2-3, with TRBD1 identical over 9 bases. V gave up 2 bases and J gave up 1 base; unmatched junction bases: 2. Per the germline V gene, CDR1 is SGDLS and CDR2 is YYNGEE. This CDR3 spans 15 amino acids. In DNA, the CDR3 is TGTGCCAGCAGCGTGGACAGGGGAGGCACAGATACGCAGTATTTT. Protein product: CASSVDRGGTDTQYF.

The V call is TRBV9, the J call TRBJ2-3; D unresolved. The CDR3 contains 12 residues. CDR1 and CDR2 (germline): SGDLS, YYNGEE. V was cut by 0 bases and J by 4 bases, with 3 bases left in between. CDR3 DNA: TGTGCCAGCAGCGTAGAGCCAGATACGCAGTATTTT. Its translation is CASSVEPDTQYF.

V usage is TRBV7-2 and J usage is TRBJ2-1, with 13 bases lining up with TRBD2. CDR3 length: 17 residues. Losses at the gene ends were 3 bases for V and 6 bases for J; bases not matched to a gene: 8. Germline V lookup: CDR1 SGHTA, CDR2 FQGNSA. The CDR3 reads CASSFGPLAGGGNEQFF. The CDR3 coding sequence is TGTGCCAGCAGCTTCGGGCCACTAGCGGGAGGGGGCAATGAGCAGTTCTTC.

The table lists this clone with a count of one. The CDR3 coding sequence is TGTGCCAGTAGCCCCCAGGGCACCAACTATGGCTACACCTTC. Encoded protein: CASSPQGTNYGYTF. The genes are TRBV19 and TRBJ1-2; a weak D match, TRBD1 (5 bases). CDR3 length: 14 amino acids. The germline V and J ends were trimmed by 6 bases and 2 bases, with 13 bases remaining between them. Looked up from germline, CDR1 is LNHDA and CDR2 is SQIVND (reference sequence).

The V and J genes are TRBV15 and TRBJ1-4; TRBD1 agrees at 10 bases. The CDR3 runs 18 residues. Germline lookup yields CDR1 LNHNV and CDR2 YYDKDF (reference sequence). The V segment lost 0 bases and the J segment 8 bases; nucleotides outside the gene matches: 12. CDR3 DNA sequence: TGTGCCACCAGCAGAGATGGGATTACCGCGGGACAGGGGGAAAAACTGTTTTTT. Translating gives CATSRDGITAGQGEKLFF.

This clone was observed a single time. The genes are TRBV28 and TRBJ1-2; D is undetermined. Deletions cut 2 bases from V and 4 bases from J, with 14 bases between. Germline loops: CDR1 MDHEN, CDR2 SYDVKM. The CDR3 runs 15 residues. CDR3: CASSLTGQIPYGYTF. The CDR3 DNA follows: TGTGCCAGCAGTTTAACTGGGCAGATACCCTATGGCTACACCTTC.

The chain uses TRBV5-1 and TRBJ1-1, with TRBD1 matching over 12 bases. The CDR3 extends over 16 amino acids. Per the germline V gene, CDR1 is SGHRS and CDR2 is YFSETQ. V gave up 4 bases and J gave up 4 bases; unmatched junction bases: 8. CDR3 DNA: TGCGCCAGCAGCCCAAGCGGGACAGGGGGCGGCACTGAAGCTTTCTTT. Translation gives CASSPSGTGGGTEAFF.

The chain joins TRBV2 to TRBJ2-4, with D perhaps TRBD2 (5 bases). The CDR3 runs 15 residues. In germline, CDR1 is SNHLY, CDR2 FYNNEI. V was pared by 7 bases and J by 0 bases, with 13 bases between. CDR3 sequence: CASNPGREAKNIQYF. The CDR3, as DNA: TGTGCCAGCAACCCTGGCCGGGAAGCCAAAAACATTCAGTACTTC.

The DNA for the CDR3 is TGCGCCAGCCACGCCCGGGACAGGGCCTCCCCTACGCAGTATTTT. Translation: CASHARDRASPTQYF. The chain employs TRBV23-1 and TRBJ2-3, with TRBD1 identical over 9 bases. TRBV23-1 counts as an open reading frame of uncertain function. Germline trimming cut 8 bases from V and 8 bases from J; bases unmatched to any gene: 14. The CDR3 length is 15 residues.

V usage is TRBV10-3 and J usage is TRBJ2-2; weak D call: TRBD2 (5 bases). CDR3 length: 17 amino acids. V dropped 0 bases and J dropped 4 bases, with 15 bases sitting between them. In germline, CDR1 is ENHRY, CDR2 SYGVKD. This CDR3 reads CAISESSGGLITGELFF. CDR3 nucleotides: TGTGCCATCAGTGAGTCCTCAGGCGGGCTTATCACCGGGGAGCTGTTTTTT.

The V gene is TRBV29-1, the J gene TRBJ2-1, with D possibly being TRBD2 (6 bases). The germline V and J ends were trimmed by 8 bases and 1 base, with 15 bases remaining between them. This CDR3 has 14 residues. Germline values: CDR1 SQVTM, CDR2 ANQGSEA. CDR3 sequence: CSPSGSGSYNEQFF. CDR3 coding DNA: TGCAGCCCGTCCGGGAGTGGGTCCTACAATGAGCAGTTCTTC.

V usage is TRBV9 and J usage is TRBJ1-4; 9 bases map to TRBD1. The V gene end was trimmed by 3 bases and the J gene end by 3 bases; junction bases not matched to a gene: 6. Germline CDR1 SGDLS, CDR2 YYNGEE. The CDR3 extends over 16 amino acids. The CDR3 region is CASSAGTGPANEKLFF. The CDR3 nucleotides are TGTGCCAGCAGCGCAGGGACAGGGCCGGCTAATGAAAAACTGTTTTTT.

V usage is TRBV7-8 and J usage is TRBJ1-6, with 8 bases lining up with TRBD1. J was trimmed by 6 bases and V by 2 bases; bases with no gene match: 3. Per the germline V gene, CDR1 is SGHVS and CDR2 is FQNEAQ. This CDR3 comprises 15 residues. The CDR3 reads CASSLRTGINSPLHF. CDR3 coding DNA: TGTGCCAGCAGCTTACGGACAGGGATTAATTCACCCCTCCACTTT.

This chain uses TRBV6-5 with TRBJ2-7, with D perhaps matching TRBD2 (5 bases). V shed 6 bases and J shed 4 bases, with 10 bases lying between them. The CDR3 consists of 12 residues. The germline V gene encodes CDR1 MNHEY and CDR2 SVGAGI. DNA of the CDR3: TGTGCCAGCAGGCTAGCAGGATACGAGCAGTACTTC. Its protein product is CASRLAGYEQYF.

Notes on this clone: In the same sample, other DNA sequences code for this CDR3. This chain links TRBV29-1 with TRBJ1-1; weak D call: TRBD1 (6 bases). CDR3 length: 12 amino acids. Germline V gives CDR1 SQVTM, CDR2 ANQGSEA. The V end lost 6 bases, the J end lost 1 base, and 9 bases lay between the germline ends. The CDR3 DNA follows: TGCAGCGTCTCAGGGGAGAACACTGAAGCTTTCTTT. Encoded protein: CSVSGENTEAFF.

The chain has TRBV6-5 and TRBJ2-7; possible D gene TRBD1, 5 bases. Trimming cost V 0 bases and J 3 bases, with 6 bases left between them. Looked up from germline, CDR1 is MNHEY and CDR2 is SVGAGI. The CDR3 has 13 amino acids. CDR3 bases: TGTGCCAGCAGTTACTCTGACAGCTACGAGCAGTACTTC. Residues: CASSYSDSYEQYF.

This chain uses TRBV5-5 with TRBJ2-7; tentatively, D is TRBD1 (5 bases). Looked up from germline, CDR1 is SGHKS and CDR2 is YYEKEE (reference sequence). CDR3 length: 16 amino acids. V was cut by 0 bases and J by 0 bases, with 13 bases left in between. The CDR3 bases are TGTGCCAGCAGCTTGGCTCTGGGGCTTCACTCCTACGAGCAGTACTTC. Encoded protein: CASSLALGLHSYEQYF.

The chain carries TRBV5-5 and TRBJ1-5; a possible D gene is TRBD1 (6 bases). This CDR3 contains 15 residues. The germline gives CDR1 SGHKS, CDR2 YYEKEE (reference sequence). Trimming removed 1 base at V and 3 bases at J, with 11 bases between. CDR3 protein: CASSLWTELNQPQHF. CDR3 DNA: TGTGCCAGCAGCTTGTGGACAGAACTCAATCAGCCCCAGCATTTT.

The V and J genes are TRBV7-9 and TRBJ1-2; D gene uncertain. The germline CDR1 and CDR2 sequences are SEHNR and FQNEAQ (reference sequence). The V end lost 7 bases, the J end lost 6 bases, and 18 bases lay between the germline ends. The CDR3 is made up of 14 amino acids. The CDR3 is CASTLLPGFHGYTF. CDR3 DNA: TGTGCCAGCACGTTGTTACCTGGCTTTCATGGCTACACCTTC.

The chain carries TRBV12-3 or TRBV12-4 and TRBJ2-3; TRBD2 is a possible D gene (5 bases). The ends were cut back, 10 bases at V and 4 bases at J, with 12 bases in the middle. The CDR3 contains 12 residues. CDR3 protein: CATEGSADTQYF. The CDR3 DNA reads TGTGCCACCGAAGGGAGTGCAGATACGCAGTATTTT.